Below, 23 T cell receptor beta chains from the same sample are listed, as sequenced in a study of T cells in Graves' hyperthyroidism and ophthalmopathy. The investigators amplified TCR beta CDR3 regions from RNA transcripts. HTBI primers drove first-round RT-PCR of the TCR CDR3. TCRdb re-derived calls from the multiplex PCR reads in MiXCR, one entry per CDR3 protein. Of about 720,000 distinct CDR3 sequences detected, roughly 15% appear once; the ten largest clones hold roughly 8%. The sample consisted of blood. The receptors stem from a man between 18 and 29 years old with Graves' hyperthyroidism.

The table lists this clonotype with many counts. The chain recombines TRBV11-1 with TRBJ2-2; D remains unclear. This CDR3 contains 16 residues. Trimming cost V 3 bases and J 0 bases, with 11 bases left between them. Germline CDR1 and CDR2: SGHAT and FQDESV (reference sequence). Here the CDR3 DNA reads TGTGCCAGCAGCTTTCAAGGACGGGCGAACACCGGGGAGCTGTTTTTT. Translating gives CASSFQGRANTGELFF.

The V and J genes are TRBV20-1 and TRBJ2-5, with 7 nucleotides matching TRBD1. V lost 0 bases to trimming and J lost 5 bases; unmatched junction nucleotides: 9. There are 15 residues in the CDR3. Germline V lookup: CDR1 DFQATT, CDR2 SNEGSKA (reference sequence). This CDR3 is CSARDGQAPGETQYF. As DNA, the CDR3 is TGCAGTGCTAGAGACGGACAGGCTCCGGGGGAGACCCAGTACTTC.

This clonotype was seen a handful of times. This sequence joins TRBV20-1 and TRBJ2-2; D remains unclear. The CDR3 contains 11 residues. The V end lost 3 bases, the J end lost 7 bases, and 6 bases lay between the germline ends. Germline loops: CDR1 DFQATT, CDR2 SNEGSKA (reference sequence). In DNA form, the CDR3 reads TGCAGTGCTAGCGAGGTCGGGGAGCTGTTTTTT. It specifies CSASEVGELFF.

This clonotype was observed a handful of times. The chain combines TRBV20-1 with TRBJ2-5, with D tentatively TRBD2 (6 bases). Germline V lookup: CDR1 DFQATT, CDR2 SNEGSKA (reference sequence). This CDR3 has 11 amino acids. Trimming cost V 5 bases and J 7 bases, with 11 bases left between them. The CDR3 sequence: CSAWDFPTQYF. CDR3 in DNA: TGCAGTGCTTGGGACTTTCCGACCCAGTACTTC.

This clonotype appeared many times. The V and J genes are TRBV11-1 and TRBJ2-2; no firm D call. Germline V gene data show CDR1 as SGHAT and CDR2 as FQDESV (reference sequence). Trimming cost V 5 bases and J 7 bases, with 11 bases left between them. The length of the CDR3 is 13 residues. CDR3 DNA sequence: TGTGCCAGCAGCCGCCCAGGCGACGGGGAGCTGTTTTTT. Translation: CASSRPGDGELFF.

The chain uses TRBV6-2 or TRBV6-3 and TRBJ2-7; D is possibly TRBD1 (6 bases). Germline loops: CDR1 MNHEY, CDR2 SVGEGT. There are 14 residues in the CDR3. Trimming removed 5 bases from V and 2 bases from J, with 13 bases in between. CDR3 protein: CASSTRDNTYEQYF. CDR3 nucleotides: TGTGCCAGCAGTACCCGGGACAATACCTACGAGCAGTACTTC.

This clonotype was counted many times. This chain connects TRBV11-3 to TRBJ2-1; possibly TRBD2 for D (6 bases). The CDR3 has 13 amino acids. Germline values: CDR1 SGHNT, CDR2 YENEEA. The V end lost 3 bases, the J end lost 8 bases, and 11 bases lay between the germline ends. CDR3 DNA: TGTGCCAGCAGCTTCACGGGGGTCGATGAGCAGTTCTTC. The encoded protein is CASSFTGVDEQFF.

The sample holds a few counts of this clonotype. The rearrangement uses TRBV10-3 and TRBJ2-1; 10 bases align to TRBD1. CDR3 length equals 16 residues. Germline CDR1 ENHRY, CDR2 SYGVKD. V shed 4 bases and J 9 bases; nucleotides not matched to a gene: 12. CDR3 region: CAISAPAGTGEGEQFF. DNA for the CDR3: TGTGCCATCAGTGCCCCCGCGGGGACAGGGGAGGGTGAGCAGTTCTTC.

The chain carries TRBV6-1 and TRBJ1-5; D possibly corresponds to TRBD1 (5 bases). The CDR3 covers 15 residues. Per the germline V gene, CDR1 is MNHNS and CDR2 is SASEGT. V gave up 2 bases and J gave up 7 bases, with 15 bases separating them. The CDR3 region has the DNA TGTGCCAGCAGTGAATTCGGGGACGGCGCCCAGCCCCAGCATTTT. Protein: CASSEFGDGAQPQHF.

This clonotype showed up just a few times. This chain links TRBV4-1 with TRBJ2-7, with 7 bases matching TRBD2. The ends lost 3 bases at V and 2 bases at J; junction bases unmatched: 7. CDR1 is MGHRA and CDR2 is YSYEKL in the germline V gene. The CDR3 is 15 residues long. The CDR3 loop is CASSQVEGGPYEQYF. The CDR3 DNA sequence: TGCGCCAGCAGCCAGGTGGAGGGAGGGCCCTACGAGCAGTACTTC.

This clonotype was recorded many times. V and J are TRBV28 and TRBJ2-3; no firm D call. This CDR3 is built from 17 residues. Germline CDR1 reads MDHEN; CDR2 reads SYDVKM. V was trimmed by 6 bases and J by 2 bases, leaving 21 bases between them. The chain's CDR3 is CASRWRWLAEDTDTQYF. The CDR3 DNA sequence: TGTGCCAGCAGATGGCGGTGGTTAGCCGAGGACACAGATACGCAGTATTTT.

This clonotype was seen at least ten times. This rearrangement joins TRBV28 to TRBJ2-7; TRBD1 agrees at 8 bases. Per germline, CDR1 MDHEN and CDR2 SYDVKM. V shed 2 bases and J 1 base; nucleotides not matched to a gene: 7. The CDR3 covers 16 residues. CDR3 protein: CASSLTRTGRSYEQYF. CDR3 nucleotides: TGTGCCAGCAGTTTAACTCGGACAGGGAGGTCCTACGAGCAGTACTTC.

This clonotype has a single count. The J gene is TRBJ1-3, the V gene TRBV18, with D unresolved. This CDR3 comprises 15 residues. Trimming took off 4 bases at V and 3 bases at J, with 13 bases between the two ends. Germline CDR1 reads KGHSH; CDR2 reads LQKENI. The chain's CDR3 is CASSRNLGGGNTIYF. The CDR3 nucleotides read TGTGCCAGCTCACGCAACCTAGGAGGTGGAAACACCATATATTTT.

With respect to this clonotype: The junction departs from germline at one end; a sequencing error may be responsible. The CDR3 region is CASSLNRAGAYNKQFF. DNA for the CDR3: TGTGCCAGCAGTTTAAACAGGGCTGGGGCGTACAATAAGCAGTTCTTC. This chain joins TRBV28 and TRBJ2-1; the D gene is possibly TRBD1 (6 bases). CDR1 is MDHEN, CDR2 SYDVKM, per germline. The CDR3 is made up of 16 amino acids.

This clonotype showed up just a few times. The chain links TRBV3-1 to TRBJ2-1; 8 positions agree with TRBD2. Germline V lookup: CDR1 LGHDT, CDR2 YNNKEL (reference sequence). This CDR3 spans 14 amino acids. Germline trimming cut 2 bases from V and 6 bases from J; bases unmatched to any gene: 3. The CDR3 DNA reads as TGTGCCAGCAGCCAACTGGGACTAGGCAATGAGCAGTTCTTC. Amino acid sequence: CASSQLGLGNEQFF.

The rearrangement links TRBV19 to TRBJ2-2; the match to TRBD1 covers 8 bases. After removal of 6 bases from V and 5 bases from J, the junction contained 11 bases not matched to a gene. The germline gives CDR1 LNHDA, CDR2 SQIVND (reference sequence). The CDR3 is 16 residues long. CDR3 nucleotides: TGTGCCAGTAGCCCCGGGACAGGCGATTATACCGGGGAGCTGTTTTTT. Residues: CASSPGTGDYTGELFF.

The sample holds many counts of this clonotype. The chain employs TRBV6-2 or TRBV6-3 and TRBJ2-7; 10 bases fit TRBD2. This CDR3 spans 15 amino acids. Germline V gene sequence: CDR1 MNHEY, CDR2 SVGEGT. V shed 6 bases, J shed 3 bases, and the junction held 8 bases outside the gene matches. The CDR3, as DNA: TGTGCCAGCAGCTCCGTCCTAGCGGGAGACTACGAGCAGTACTTC. The encoded protein is CASSSVLAGDYEQYF.

This clonotype appeared a few times. The gene calls are TRBV5-8 and TRBJ2-7, with TRBD2 as a possible D gene (6 bases). V shed 3 bases and J shed 5 bases, with 21 bases lying between them. This CDR3 comprises 16 residues. CDR1 is SGHTS, CDR2 YDEGEE, per germline. The CDR3 DNA follows: TGTGCCAGCAGCTGGGGACTCTGGAGTGGTGTAGACGAGCAGTACTTC. Encoded protein: CASSWGLWSGVDEQYF.

This clonotype was seen at least ten times. This chain links TRBV20-1 with TRBJ2-7; 7 bases agree with TRBD1. The CDR3 contains 11 residues. Germline V lookup: CDR1 DFQATT, CDR2 SNEGSKA (reference sequence). The trim removed 3 bases at V and 6 bases at J, leaving 2 bases unmatched. The CDR3 is CSASPGGEQYF. CDR3 in DNA: TGCAGTGCTAGTCCAGGGGGCGAGCAGTACTTC.

Only a few counts were recorded for this clonotype. V gene TRBV20-1 combines with J gene TRBJ2-7; D perhaps matches TRBD2 (8 bases). Germline CDR1 is DFQATT and CDR2 is SNEGSKA (reference sequence). Trimming pared 2 bases from V and 3 bases from J, leaving 20 bases between. This CDR3 region has 16 residues. Here the CDR3 DNA reads TGCAGTGCTAGACCCATTAGCGGGACAGCAGTCTACGAGCAGTACTTC. It codes for CSARPISGTAVYEQYF.

In its sample, this clonotype was seen a few times. The chain combines TRBV6-1 with TRBJ1-2, with D maybe TRBD1 (5 bases). The germline V gene encodes CDR1 MNHNS and CDR2 SASEGT. The CDR3 totals 14 residues. Trimming took 6 bases from V and 9 from J, leaving 20 bases between them. In DNA form, the CDR3 reads TGTGCCAGCAGGCCAACCTTGGGGGATCTGAGCTACACCTTC. This codes for CASRPTLGDLSYTF.

V is TRBV20-1 and J is TRBJ2-1; possibly TRBD2 for D (5 bases). Germline loops: CDR1 DFQATT, CDR2 SNEGSKA (reference sequence). This CDR3 contains 15 residues. V lost 5 bases, J lost 4 bases, and 18 bases lay in between. CDR3 sequence reads: CSAENTGKSYNEQFF. The CDR3 DNA is TGCAGTGCTGAAAACACGGGAAAGTCTTACAATGAGCAGTTCTTC.

This clonotype was observed a few times. This clone may be a read error of a much larger clone one base away. CDR3 bases: TGTGCCAGCAGTTTCCGTCGGTCTGAAGCTTTCTTT. It yields the protein CASSFRRSEAFF. The chain couples TRBV3-1 to TRBJ1-1, with no clear D. The CDR3 contains 12 residues. With 6 bases removed from V and 6 bases from J, the gap between germline ends came to 11 bases. The germline gives CDR1 LGHDT, CDR2 YNNKEL (reference sequence).